The 24 T cell receptor beta chains given below trace back to one sample, sequenced in a study of cytomegalovirus exposure and HLA in healthy donors. The study ran its PCR with 60 Vbeta and 13 Jbeta primers. Only in-frame clones appear in the TCRdb table, and some are missing; sequencing was by immunoSEQ multiplex PCR. The table shows around 110,000 clones, with about four fifths occurring only once. Sequencing used PBMCs. These receptors were taken from a woman aged 25 to 39 in good health and CMV-seronegative.

The rearrangement uses TRBV5-1 and TRBJ2-3, with 8 bases aligning to TRBD2. The CDR3 is made up of 18 amino acids. J was trimmed by 3 bases and V by 0 bases; bases with no gene match: 12. Germline values: CDR1 SGHRS, CDR2 YFSETQ. The CDR3 coding sequence is TGCGCCAGCAGCTTGGCCGCTGGAGCGGGAGTCGGGACAGATACGCAGTATTTT. This translates into CASSLAAGAGVGTDTQYF.

The chain recombines TRBV2 with TRBJ2-1; D is uncertain. Trimming left V 6 bases short and J 0 bases short, with 12 bases between. Germline values: CDR1 SNHLY, CDR2 FYNNEI. This CDR3 comprises 15 residues. This CDR3 is CASRRIMGSYNEQFF. CDR3 coding DNA: TGTGCCAGCAGGCGGATCATGGGCTCCTACAATGAGCAGTTCTTC.

This rearrangement joins TRBV30 to TRBJ1-5; 8 bases line up with TRBD1. CDR1 is GTSNPN and CDR2 is SVGIG in the germline V gene (reference sequence). Germline trimming cut 1 base from V and 0 bases from J; bases unmatched to any gene: 11. This CDR3 spans 18 amino acids. This CDR3 reads CAWSGGQGHDYSNQPQHF. Written as DNA, the CDR3 is TGTGCCTGGAGTGGCGGACAGGGACACGATTATAGCAATCAGCCCCAGCATTTT.

This clone was counted ten times or more. The V and J genes are TRBV25-1 and TRBJ1-5; 7 bases agree with TRBD1. Germline trimming cut 4 bases from V and 3 bases from J; bases unmatched to any gene: 12. The CDR3 length is 17 residues. Looked up from germline, CDR1 is MGHDK and CDR2 is SYGVNS. This chain's CDR3 is CASSAGTEFLHNQPQHF. For the CDR3, the DNA is TGTGCCAGCAGTGCTGGGACAGAGTTTTTACACAATCAGCCCCAGCATTTT.

This clone was recorded only once. The rearrangement uses TRBV10-2 and TRBJ2-7; D remains ambiguous. Germline V gene data show CDR1 as WSHSY and CDR2 as SAAADI. The V end lost 0 bases, the J end lost 2 bases, and 8 bases lay between the germline ends. The CDR3 is 14 residues long. The CDR3 protein is CASSESRIPYEQYF. CDR3 in DNA: TGCGCCAGCAGTGAGTCCAGGATTCCCTACGAGCAGTACTTC.

The chain carries TRBV7-7 and TRBJ2-7; perhaps TRBD1 as D (5 bases). The V gene lost 1 base and the J gene lost 0 bases, with 10 bases spanning the gap. Germline CDR1 and CDR2: SSHAT and FNYEAQ (reference sequence). The CDR3 has 15 amino acids. The CDR3 spells CASSLGGQDSYEQYF. The CDR3 nucleotides are TGTGCCAGCAGCTTAGGGGGCCAAGACTCCTACGAGCAGTACTTC.

This sequence joins TRBV10-1 and TRBJ2-1, with D unclear. CDR1 and CDR2 from the germline V gene are WNHNN and SYGVQD (reference sequence). Trimming took off 5 bases at V and 5 bases at J, with 10 bases between the two ends. The CDR3 runs to 13 residues. For the CDR3, the DNA is TGCGCCAGCAGTCTTCTCGAGGACAATGAGCAGTTCTTC. It translates to CASSLLEDNEQFF.

The chain links TRBV28 to TRBJ2-1; 11 nucleotides line up with TRBD2. Germline assignment: CDR1 MDHEN and CDR2 SYDVKM. Losses at the gene ends were 5 bases for V and 2 bases for J; bases not matched to a gene: 5. This CDR3 region has 16 residues. CDR3 sequence: CASSTELAGAYNEQFF. The DNA for the CDR3 is TGTGCCAGCAGTACCGAACTAGCGGGAGCCTACAATGAGCAGTTCTTC.

This clone was seen a few times. The rearrangement uses TRBV28 and TRBJ1-6, with 8 bases aligning to TRBD1. The CDR3 has 19 residues. Germline V gene lookup returns CDR1 MDHEN and CDR2 SYDVKM. V was clipped by 3 bases and J by 0 bases; unmatched bases: 10. This CDR3 reads CASSFPRWTGSSYNSPLHF. The CDR3 bases are TGTGCCAGCAGTTTCCCCCGATGGACAGGGAGCTCCTATAATTCACCCCTCCACTTT.

This clone has only one observation. The rearrangement uses TRBV27 and TRBJ1-5; TRBD1 is a possible D gene (5 bases). The ends were cut back, 5 bases at V and 0 bases at J, with 14 bases in the middle. The CDR3 is 16 amino acids. Germline V gives CDR1 MNHEY, CDR2 SMNVEV (reference sequence). This chain's CDR3 is CASSLTAPYSNQPQHF. The CDR3 DNA reads TGTGCCAGCAGTCTGACAGCGCCATATAGCAATCAGCCCCAGCATTTT.

The V and J genes are TRBV6-5 and TRBJ2-5; 10 bases are shared with TRBD1. Germline values: CDR1 MNHEY, CDR2 SVGAGI. V trimming: 6 bases; J trimming: 0 bases; junction bases outside the gene matches: 4. The CDR3 loop spans 15 amino acids. CDR3 protein: CASSTTGGNQETQYF. The CDR3 DNA follows: TGTGCCAGCAGCACGACAGGGGGCAACCAAGAGACCCAGTACTTC.

This clone was detected only once. V gene TRBV5-4 combines with J gene TRBJ1-2, with D unresolved. The CDR3 has 14 residues. The V and J ends lost 2 bases and 2 bases respectively, with 10 bases between them. The germline V gene encodes CDR1 SGHNT and CDR2 YYREEE (reference sequence). Written as DNA, the CDR3 is TGTGCCAGCAGCTTCGAAACGGGAAACTATGGCTACACCTTC. It is translated as CASSFETGNYGYTF.

The rearrangement uses TRBV19 and TRBJ2-1; 14 bases agree with TRBD2. J lost 3 bases, V lost 6 bases, and 4 bases had no gene match. Germline V gene data show CDR1 as LNHDA and CDR2 as SQIVND (reference sequence). The CDR3 totals 16 residues. This CDR3 reads CASSPGLAGDYNEQFF. CDR3 in DNA: TGTGCCAGTAGCCCGGGACTAGCGGGAGACTACAATGAGCAGTTCTTC.

The chain carries TRBV10-2 and TRBJ2-6; TRBD1 might be the D (6 bases). Germline V lookup: CDR1 WSHSY, CDR2 SAAADI. There are 13 residues in the CDR3. Trimming removed 8 bases at V and 4 bases at J, with 9 bases between. CDR3 DNA: TGCGCCAGCGCCGGGACAGGGGCCAACGTCCTGACTTTC. Amino acid sequence: CASAGTGANVLTF.

The gene calls are TRBV19 and TRBJ1-2; the D is unclear. In germline, CDR1 is LNHDA, CDR2 SQIVND (reference sequence). Deletions cut 8 bases from V and 4 bases from J, with 14 bases between. CDR3 length equals 13 residues. CDR3 DNA: TGTGCCAGTCGAGGGCCATCCTTCTATGGCTACACCTTC. Residues: CASRGPSFYGYTF. The whole variable domain, remainder taken from reference TRBV19 and TRBJ1-2, is DGGITQSPKYLFRKEGQNVTLSCEQNLNHDAMYWYRQDPGQGLRLIYYSQIVNDFQKGDIAEGYSVSREKKESFPLTVTSAQKNPTAFYLCASRGPSFYGYTFGSGTRLTVV.

The V call is TRBV5-6, the J call TRBJ2-1, with D perhaps matching TRBD2 (6 bases). Germline CDR1 SGHDT, CDR2 YYEEEE. CDR3 size: 15 residues. V lost 5 bases, J lost 4 bases, and 16 bases lay in between. The CDR3 protein is CASSLLADLYNEQFF. The CDR3 coding sequence is TGTGCCAGCAGTCTTTTAGCGGACCTGTACAATGAGCAGTTCTTC.

The CDR3 loop reads CASSEFVQGLTNTEAFF. In DNA form, the CDR3 reads TGTGCCAGCAGTGAATTCGTACAGGGCTTAACGAACACTGAAGCTTTCTTT. The chain employs TRBV6-1 and TRBJ1-1; D perhaps matches TRBD1 (6 bases). Germline CDR1 reads MNHNS; CDR2 reads SASEGT. V gave up 2 bases and J gave up 1 base, with 17 bases separating them. The CDR3 covers 17 residues.

The chain carries TRBV6-5 and TRBJ2-5; D unresolved. Deletions cut 4 bases from V and 5 bases from J, with 11 bases between. Per germline, CDR1 MNHEY and CDR2 SVGAGI. The CDR3 extends over 13 amino acids. Here the CDR3 reads CASSSEVRETQYF. Written as DNA, the CDR3 is TGTGCCAGCAGTTCAGAGGTGCGGGAGACCCAGTACTTC.

The V gene is TRBV10-1, the J gene TRBJ2-2; 12 bases match TRBD2. After removal of 7 bases from V and 4 bases from J, the junction contained 16 bases not matched to a gene. Germline CDR1 is WNHNN and CDR2 is SYGVQD (reference sequence). The CDR3 loop spans 19 amino acids. CDR3 amino acids: CASTPASLAGGPGTGELFF. CDR3 bases: TGCGCCAGCACCCCAGCCTCCCTAGCGGGAGGGCCGGGCACCGGGGAGCTGTTTTTT.

This clone was seen a few times. CDR3 sequence (DNA): TGTGCCAGCAGCGCCGACAGGGGCAGCACAGATACGCAGTATTTT. It specifies CASSADRGSTDTQYF. The chain combines TRBV21-1 with TRBJ2-3; TRBD1 was called by the table and not checked on the DNA. TRBV21-1 is assigned pseudogene status. The length of the CDR3 is 15 residues.

The chain employs TRBV7-3 and TRBJ2-3; 12 bases are shared with TRBD2. CDR3 length: 15 residues. The germline V gene encodes CDR1 SGHTA and CDR2 FQGTGA. The V gene end was trimmed by 5 bases and the J gene end by 4 bases; junction bases not matched to a gene: 4. The CDR3 region has the DNA TGTGCCAGCAGCCAACTAGCGGGAGGTCCAGATACGCAGTATTTT. This gives the protein CASSQLAGGPDTQYF.

The CDR3 is CASSPIADSSYEQYF. CDR3 nucleotide sequence: TGTGCCAGCTCACCTATCGCGGATTCCTCCTACGAGCAGTACTTC. The V call is TRBV18, the J call TRBJ2-7; the D is unclear. Germline assignment: CDR1 KGHSH and CDR2 LQKENI. The V gene lost 3 bases and the J gene lost 0 bases, with 12 bases spanning the gap. The CDR3 has 15 amino acids.

This clone has a handful of counts. The genes are TRBV2 and TRBJ2-6; TRBD2 matches 7 bases. Germline CDR1 reads SNHLY; CDR2 reads FYNNEI. There are 15 residues in the CDR3. The ends lost 8 bases at V and 0 bases at J; junction bases unmatched: 4. CDR3 sequence (DNA): TGTGCCAGCTTGCGGGAGTTCTCTGGGGCCAACGTCCTGACTTTC. This gives the protein CASLREFSGANVLTF.

This clone came up once. This sequence joins TRBV7-2 and TRBJ1-1; D remains ambiguous. Per the germline V gene, CDR1 is SGHTA and CDR2 is FQGNSA. Trimming cost V 5 bases and J 2 bases, with 15 bases left between them. The CDR3 has 15 amino acids. DNA of the CDR3: TGTGCCAGCAGCACCCGCGCGGCGGCAAACACTGAAGCTTTCTTT. This sequence encodes CASSTRAAANTEAFF. Variable domain in full (rest from reference TRBV7-2 and TRBJ1-1): GAGVSQSPSNKVTEKGKDVELRCDPISGHTALYWYRQSLGQGLEFLIYFQGNSAPDKSGLPSDRFSAERTGGSVSTLTIQRTQQEDSAVYLCASSTRAAANTEAFFGQGTRLTVV.